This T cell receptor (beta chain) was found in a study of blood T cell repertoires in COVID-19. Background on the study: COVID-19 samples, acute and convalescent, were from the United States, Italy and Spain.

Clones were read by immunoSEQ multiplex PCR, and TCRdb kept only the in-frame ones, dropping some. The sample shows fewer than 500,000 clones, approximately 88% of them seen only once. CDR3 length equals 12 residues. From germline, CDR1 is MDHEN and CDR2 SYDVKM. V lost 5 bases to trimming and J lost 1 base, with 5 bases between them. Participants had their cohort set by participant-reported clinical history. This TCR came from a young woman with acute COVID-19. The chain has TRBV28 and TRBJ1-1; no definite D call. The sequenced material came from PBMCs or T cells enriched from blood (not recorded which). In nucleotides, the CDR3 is TGTGCCAGCAGTCGAGGGAACACTGAAGCTTTCTTT. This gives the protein CASSRGNTEAFF.